The clone carrying this T cell receptor (beta chain) was detected many times. This sample stems from a study of neurological immune-mediated disorders. The cDNA was generated by 5'RACE with 10-nucleotide random UMIs. TCRdb independently ran MiXCR on the 5' RACE reads; one entry per CDR3 protein. The sample has 50,000 to 60,000 distinct CDR3 sequences; around 3.8% are singletons. After removal of 6 bases from V and 6 bases from J, the junction contained 5 bases not matched to a gene. The CDR3 consists of 13 residues. Germline values: CDR1 SNHLY, CDR2 FYNNEI. This receptor was identified in a woman aged 40 to 50 with multiple sclerosis. The V call is TRBV2, the J call TRBJ2-1; TRBD1 matches 7 bases. The specimen sequenced was CD4+ T cells from blood. CDR3 protein: CASRRGPLNEQFF. Written as DNA, the CDR3 is TGTGCCAGCAGGAGGGGGCCTCTCAATGAGCAGTTCTTC.